The 28 T cell receptor beta chains presented below share a single source sample, sequenced in a study of T cell repertoires in cytomegalovirus infection. Their recognized antigens are unknown. TCRdb re-called the reads with MiXCR, one entry per CDR3 protein. The profile shows under 200,000 distinct CDR3 sequences, roughly 20% of them singletons. The specimen was CD8+ T cells from cultured PBMCs, collected from culture after CMV antigen stimulation. The receptors derive from a human donor in good health (CMV status not recorded). Some clones in this sample may be carry-over from other donors' samples.

The CDR3, as DNA: TGTGCCAGCAGCTTAGCGCAGGGTGAGCAGTTCTTC. Translating gives CASSLAQGEQFF. The V gene is TRBV11-1, the J gene TRBJ2-1, with a possible D match to TRBD1 (5 bases). The V and J ends lost 0 bases and 9 bases respectively, with 6 bases between them. Per germline, CDR1 SGHAT and CDR2 FQDESV (reference sequence). The CDR3 contains 12 residues.

The sample holds a few counts of this clonotype. This chain links TRBV12-3 or TRBV12-4 with TRBJ2-3; a possible D gene is TRBD2 (5 bases). The CDR3 contains 14 residues. V was pared by 6 bases and J by 4 bases, with 14 bases between. The CDR3 sequence: CASSPEADPDTQYF. DNA for the CDR3: TGTGCCAGCAGCCCGGAAGCGGATCCAGATACGCAGTATTTT.

This chain connects TRBV4-3 to TRBJ2-7; 8 nucleotides agree with TRBD2. V trimming: 2 bases; J trimming: 3 bases; junction bases outside the gene matches: 6. Germline V gives CDR1 LGHNA, CDR2 YSLEER. The CDR3 sequence is 15 residues long. The CDR3 nucleotides read TGCGCCAGCAGCCAATCGCCACTAGCGGACTACGAGCAGTACTTC. This sequence encodes CASSQSPLADYEQYF.

This clonotype was recorded a few times. The rearrangement links TRBV7-9 to TRBJ1-1, with 8 bases lining up with TRBD1. Germline V gene sequence: CDR1 SEHNR, CDR2 FQNEAQ (reference sequence). V lost 5 bases to trimming and J lost 4 bases; unmatched junction nucleotides: 9. CDR3 length: 15 amino acids. CDR3 sequence reads: CASSPRDRHITEAFF. The CDR3 DNA follows: TGTGCCAGCAGCCCCCGGGACAGGCACATCACTGAAGCTTTCTTT.

This clonotype was seen a handful of times. The chain recombines TRBV7-9 with TRBJ1-1; D unresolved. V lost 7 bases, J lost 1 base, and 7 bases lay in between. Germline V gene lookup returns CDR1 SEHNR and CDR2 FQNEAQ (reference sequence). CDR3 size: 12 residues. CDR3 sequence reads: CASTPRNTEAFF. The DNA for the CDR3 is TGTGCCAGCACCCCGAGGAACACTGAAGCTTTCTTT.

This clonotype was picked up a small number of times. This chain connects TRBV6-8 to TRBJ2-7; a possible D gene is TRBD1 (6 bases). Per the germline V gene, CDR1 is MNHGY and CDR2 is SAAAGT. The length of the CDR3 is 14 residues. Trimming cost V 5 bases and J 7 bases, with 18 bases left between them. The CDR3 protein is CASSPHTGLREQYF. The CDR3 DNA follows: TGTGCCAGCAGTCCCCACACAGGGCTTCGAGAGCAGTACTTC.

The chain links TRBV7-9 to TRBJ1-6; D not resolved. Germline V gives CDR1 SEHNR, CDR2 FQNEAQ (reference sequence). CDR3 length equals 12 residues. The ends were cut back, 10 bases at V and 7 bases at J, with 11 bases in the middle. The CDR3 sequence: CATSGGNSPLHF. The CDR3 DNA follows: TGTGCCACCTCCGGAGGCAATTCACCCCTCCACTTT.

The gene calls are TRBV27 and TRBJ2-3, with TRBD1 as a possible D gene (5 bases). This CDR3 comprises 15 residues. Trimming took 0 bases from V and 3 from J, leaving 10 bases between them. CDR1 and CDR2 (germline): MNHEY, SMNVEV (reference sequence). The CDR3 here is CASSLSAGRTDTQYF. The CDR3 coding sequence is TGTGCCAGCAGTTTATCGGCAGGGCGGACAGATACGCAGTATTTT.

This clonotype turned up a few times. This sequence joins TRBV7-2 and TRBJ2-7; possibly TRBD1 for D (6 bases). Germline V gives CDR1 SGHTA, CDR2 FQGNSA. The CDR3 covers 13 residues. Trimming stripped 2 bases from V and 2 bases from J, with 7 bases between. CDR3 residues: CASSLNRAYEQYF. For the CDR3, the DNA is TGTGCCAGCAGCTTAAACAGGGCCTACGAGCAGTACTTC.

This chain uses TRBV12-3 or TRBV12-4 with TRBJ1-2; D gene unclear. Trimming left V 4 bases short and J 5 bases short, with 5 bases between. The CDR3 consists of 11 residues. The CDR3 region has the DNA TGTGCCAGCAGTTCAGTGTATGGCTACACCTTC. It specifies CASSSVYGYTF.

This clonotype was seen a handful of times. The chain has TRBV5-6 and TRBJ1-5, with D tentatively TRBD1 (5 bases). CDR1 is SGHDT, CDR2 YYEEEE, per germline. V was trimmed by 5 bases and J by 4 bases, leaving 13 bases between them. The CDR3 consists of 14 residues. The CDR3 region is CASRAAGVNQPQHF. CDR3 DNA: TGTGCCAGCAGGGCCGCGGGGGTGAATCAGCCCCAGCATTTT.

This chain joins TRBV12-5 and TRBJ2-7, with unresolved D. Germline V gene lookup returns CDR1 LGHNT and CDR2 FRNRAP. The V end lost 6 bases, the J end lost 3 bases, and 9 bases lay between the germline ends. The CDR3 loop spans 12 amino acids. The CDR3 region is CASGHSIYEQYF. As DNA, the CDR3 is TGTGCTAGTGGCCATTCAATCTACGAGCAGTACTTC.

This CDR3 reads CASSLAWNEQYF. CDR3 in DNA: TGTGCCAGCAGCTTAGCTTGGAACGAGCAGTACTTC. The rearrangement uses TRBV7-9 and TRBJ2-7; D remains ambiguous. Between the trimmed V and J ends, which lost 0 bases and 5 bases, there was a span of 5 bases. Germline lookup yields CDR1 SEHNR and CDR2 FQNEAQ (reference sequence). This CDR3 contains 12 residues.

The chain carries TRBV27 and TRBJ2-5; 10 bases fit TRBD1. Trimming removed 5 bases from V and 9 bases from J; junction bases left unmatched: 9. Germline CDR1 is MNHEY and CDR2 is SMNVEV (reference sequence). The CDR3 has 14 residues. The CDR3 DNA follows: TGTGCCAGCAGTCGGACAGGGGGAGAATGGTCCCAGTACTTC. Amino acids: CASSRTGGEWSQYF.

The table lists this clonotype with a count of one. V gene TRBV7-8 combines with J gene TRBJ2-7, with 9 nucleotides matching TRBD1. Per the germline V gene, CDR1 is SGHVS and CDR2 is FQNEAQ. Trimming cost V 4 bases and J 5 bases; bases outside gene matches: 9. The CDR3 length is 15 residues. The CDR3 DNA follows: TGTGCCAGCAGCTCAGAAGGGACAGGGCTCCACGAGCAGTACTTC. Its protein product is CASSSEGTGLHEQYF.

The chain joins TRBV12-3 or TRBV12-4 to TRBJ1-5; 7 nucleotides align to TRBD1. This CDR3 has 14 residues. Losses at the gene ends were 3 bases for V and 7 bases for J; bases not matched to a gene: 6. The DNA for the CDR3 is TGTGCCAGCAGTTTGGGCAGGGGGGGACAGCCCCAGCATTTT. Encoded protein: CASSLGRGGQPQHF.

The V and J genes are TRBV27 and TRBJ1-1, with no clear D. CDR3 length: 12 amino acids. V was pared by 4 bases and J by 7 bases, with 10 bases between. CDR1 is MNHEY, CDR2 SMNVEV, per germline (reference sequence). The chain's CDR3 is CASSYSDGEAFF. The CDR3 DNA sequence: TGTGCCAGCAGTTACTCGGACGGTGAAGCTTTCTTT.

J is TRBJ1-2 and V is TRBV12-3 or TRBV12-4; D unresolved. This CDR3 spans 14 amino acids. V was trimmed by 8 bases and J by 3 bases, leaving 16 bases between them. CDR3 sequence (DNA): TGTGCCAGCCCTACCGGGCCCGCGGACTATGGCTACACCTTC. The encoded protein is CASPTGPADYGYTF.

The rearrangement links TRBV7-9 to TRBJ1-1; TRBD1 matches at 7 bases. Germline-derived CDR1 and CDR2 are SEHNR and FQNEAQ (reference sequence). The length of the CDR3 is 16 residues. V was pared by 2 bases and J by 1 base, with 7 bases of the junction left unmatched. Here the CDR3 DNA reads TGTGCCAGCAGCTTAAGGTTAAGGGACAGGAACACTGAAGCTTTCTTT. Protein sequence: CASSLRLRDRNTEAFF.

A few counts support this clonotype. CDR3 in amino acids: CASSPPHNYGYTF. In DNA, the CDR3 is TGTGCCAGCAGCCCGCCCCATAACTATGGCTACACCTTC. This chain uses TRBV7-9 with TRBJ1-2, with unresolved D. The CDR3 runs to 13 residues. V lost 5 bases to trimming and J lost 1 base, with 8 bases between them. CDR1 SEHNR and CDR2 FQNEAQ come from the germline V gene (reference sequence).

This clonotype was found a few times. The genes are TRBV7-9 and TRBJ1-1; 8 positions match TRBD1. Per the germline V gene, CDR1 is SEHNR and CDR2 is FQNEAQ (reference sequence). This CDR3 spans 14 amino acids. J lost 2 bases, V lost 4 bases, and 3 bases had no gene match. The CDR3 reads CASSWDRYNTEAFF. The CDR3 region has the DNA TGTGCCAGCAGCTGGGACAGGTACAACACTGAAGCTTTCTTT.

In its sample, this clonotype was seen once. This rearrangement joins TRBV12-3 or TRBV12-4 to TRBJ2-7; tentatively, D is TRBD2 (6 bases). This CDR3 contains 11 residues. The V and J ends lost 6 bases and 3 bases respectively, with 6 bases between them. CDR3 region: CASRGGYEQYF. CDR3 bases: TGTGCCAGCAGGGGAGGCTACGAGCAGTACTTC.

This rearrangement joins TRBV28 to TRBJ2-5; D may be TRBD2 (6 bases). This CDR3 spans 15 amino acids. Germline assignment: CDR1 MDHEN and CDR2 SYDVKM. V dropped 6 bases and J dropped 2 bases, with 16 bases sitting between them. The CDR3 reads CASSLRLALQETQYF. The CDR3 DNA reads as TGTGCCAGCAGCCTCAGGCTAGCGTTACAAGAGACCCAGTACTTC.

There are a few counts of this clonotype. The CDR3 bases are TGTGCCAGCAGTGACACACATTATAGCAATCAGCCCCAGCATTTT. Translated, it gives CASSDTHYSNQPQHF. The chain is built from TRBV6-6 and TRBJ1-5; D unresolved. The germline gives CDR1 MNHNY, CDR2 SVGAGI (reference sequence). CDR3 length: 15 residues. V gave up 5 bases and J gave up 0 bases, with 11 bases separating them.

In this sample, this clonotype turned up a few times. V and J are TRBV10-3 and TRBJ2-7; D is possibly TRBD2 (7 bases). The V end was cut by 5 bases, the J end by 3 bases, with 23 bases between. CDR1 is ENHRY, CDR2 SYGVKD, per germline. CDR3 length: 17 residues. This CDR3 is CAISTMRGRGRDYEQYF. CDR3 nucleotides: TGTGCCATCAGTACAATGCGGGGGAGGGGGAGAGACTACGAGCAGTACTTC.

The V gene is TRBV7-2, the J gene TRBJ2-7; tentatively, D is TRBD2 (5 bases). Germline V CDR1 and CDR2: SGHTA, FQGNSA. This CDR3 is 16 amino acids long. V lost 2 bases and J 5 bases, leaving 19 bases between the germline ends. Here the CDR3 reads CASSLFILSRRDEQYF. The CDR3 coding sequence is TGTGCCAGCAGCTTATTTATTTTGTCCCGGCGGGACGAGCAGTACTTC.

This rearrangement joins TRBV4-1 to TRBJ2-7, with no clear D. V was cut by 1 base and J by 0 bases, with 10 bases left in between. This CDR3 contains 15 residues. The V gene's germline CDR1 is MGHRA and CDR2 YSYEKL. CDR3 in amino acids: CASSQVKGSSYEQYF. CDR3 sequence (DNA): TGCGCCAGCAGCCAAGTGAAGGGTAGCTCCTACGAGCAGTACTTC.

The rearrangement joins TRBV12-3 or TRBV12-4 to TRBJ2-5; D is undetermined. This CDR3 is built from 11 residues. V was shortened by 8 bases and J by 0 bases, with 4 bases between the two germline ends. The CDR3 here is CASWDQETQYF. The CDR3 nucleotides read TGTGCCAGCTGGGACCAAGAGACCCAGTACTTC.